This is a list of T cell receptor beta chains from one sample in a study of OX40 agonist ivuxolimab in advanced cancers. Clones were sequenced by immunoSEQ multiplex PCR, and TCRdb holds only the in-frame ones, with some missing. This sample carries about 64,000 clones, 75% to 90% of them seen once, and the ten largest clones take roughly an eighth. The sequenced sample was CD4+ or CD8+ T cells sorted from blood, obtained in a trial of the OX40 agonist ivuxolimab. These receptors came from an adult with an advanced solid tumor such as melanoma, head and neck, liver or kidney cancer. The CDR3 runs from the conserved cysteine through the conserved F or W. A D gene is named only where the DNA matches it firmly.

>TRBV5-8|TRBJ1-2|NA
CASSGRTPYGYTF
>TRBV6-5|TRBJ2-7|NA
CASSYTRGYEQYF
>TRBV10-1|TRBJ2-7|NA
CASSETDPGEQYF
>TRBV11-3|TRBJ2-3|NA
CASSSDSNTQYF
>TRBV7-2|TRBJ1-2|NA
CASSFDSRYGYTF
>TRBV21-1|TRBJ1-1|NA
CASSKKRAFF
>TRBV28|TRBJ2-6|TRBD2
CASTPTPSGSFRAGANVLTF
>TRBV27|TRBJ2-7|NA
CASSLRGPYEQYF
>TRBV7-9|TRBJ2-1|TRBD2
CASSLSASGGPYNEQFF
>TRBV6-6|TRBJ1-2|NA
CASSPPDYGYTF
>TRBV29-1|TRBJ1-1|NA
CSVDLGEAFF
>TRBV9|TRBJ2-7|NA
CASSRDGLASDEQYF
>TRBV5-1|TRBJ1-1|NA
CASSFFMNTEAFF
>TRBV6-1|TRBJ1-2|TRBD1
CASRTGDGYTF
>TRBV4-1|TRBJ2-7|NA
CASSQVPGTYEQYF
>TRBV7-9|TRBJ2-7|NA
CASSTNTGGDEQYF
>TRBV27|TRBJ2-3|TRBD2
CASSVTSDTDTQYF
>TRBV27|TRBJ2-1|TRBD2
CASRGLAFHNEQFF
>TRBV7-8|TRBJ1-1|NA
CASTLRPTEAFF
>TRBV7-8|TRBJ2-7|NA
CASSFDRVGFYEQYF
>TRBV27|TRBJ1-2|TRBD1
CASRQGKDGYTF
>TRBV7-9|TRBJ2-5|NA
CASSAPRGQETQYF
>TRBV18|TRBJ1-5|TRBD1
CASSSGQRFQPQHF
>TRBV2|TRBJ2-7|TRBD1
CASSETAGDRTTYEQYF
>TRBV28|TRBJ2-5|NA
CASRRPGVTETQYF
>TRBV27|TRBJ2-7|NA
CASRSVGYSYEQYF
>TRBV7-3|TRBJ2-7|NA
CASSPLPTGASYEQYF
>TRBV6-5|TRBJ2-2|NA
CASSRTIWGELFF
>TRBV29-1|TRBJ2-7|NA
CSVEWDPGREQYF
>TRBV9|TRBJ1-2|TRBD1
CASSVGGGAVGYTF
>TRBV18|TRBJ2-1|TRBD2
CASSPRTSGRAPYNEQFF
>TRBV7-9|TRBJ1-2|NA
CASSLGGGYGYTF
>TRBV27|TRBJ2-5|TRBD2
CASSRGGAEYF
>TRBV2|TRBJ2-7|TRBD1
CASGTGFYEQYF
>TRBV5-4|TRBJ1-2|NA
CASSLAPDYPYYGYTF
>TRBV10-3|TRBJ1-1|TRBD1
CAISPGQGATEAFF
>TRBV19|TRBJ1-2|NA
CASSIRSSLEGYTF
>TRBV19|TRBJ2-5|TRBD1
CASTKDRGGGETQYF
>TRBV27|TRBJ2-7|NA
CAGSFAGRVTNVYEQYF
>TRBV27|TRBJ2-3|TRBD2
CASSLGGRTTDTQYF